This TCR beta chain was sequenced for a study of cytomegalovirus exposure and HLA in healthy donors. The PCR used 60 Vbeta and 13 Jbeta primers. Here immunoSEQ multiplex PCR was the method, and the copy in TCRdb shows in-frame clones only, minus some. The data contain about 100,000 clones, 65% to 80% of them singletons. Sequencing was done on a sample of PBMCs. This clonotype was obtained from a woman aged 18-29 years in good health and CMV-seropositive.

The CDR3 DNA reads as TGTGCCAGCAGCAAGAGAAGGTCAGGGAACATCTACCACAATGAGCAGTTCTTC. Translated, it gives CASSKRRSGNIYHNEQFF. The chain combines TRBV21-1 with TRBJ2-1; the table's D call, TRBD1, was not checked against the DNA. TRBV21-1 is a pseudogene locus. The CDR3 is 18 residues long.